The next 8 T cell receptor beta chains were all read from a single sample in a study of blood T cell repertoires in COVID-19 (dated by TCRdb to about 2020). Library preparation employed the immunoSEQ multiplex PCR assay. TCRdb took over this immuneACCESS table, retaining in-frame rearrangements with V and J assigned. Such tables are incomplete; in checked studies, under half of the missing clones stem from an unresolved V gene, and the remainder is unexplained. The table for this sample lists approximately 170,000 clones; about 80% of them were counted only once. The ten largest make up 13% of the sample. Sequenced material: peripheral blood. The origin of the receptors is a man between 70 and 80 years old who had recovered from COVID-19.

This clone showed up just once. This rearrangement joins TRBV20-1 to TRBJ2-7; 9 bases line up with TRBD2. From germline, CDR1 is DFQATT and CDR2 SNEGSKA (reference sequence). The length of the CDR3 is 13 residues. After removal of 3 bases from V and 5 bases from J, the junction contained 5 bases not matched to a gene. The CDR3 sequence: CSASASGNHEQYF. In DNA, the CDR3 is TGCAGTGCTAGTGCTAGCGGGAACCACGAGCAGTACTTC.

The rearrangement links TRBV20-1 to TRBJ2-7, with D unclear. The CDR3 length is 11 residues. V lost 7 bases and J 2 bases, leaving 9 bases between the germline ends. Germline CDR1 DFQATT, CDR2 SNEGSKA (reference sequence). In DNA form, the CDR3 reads TGCAGTGTTGGGCACCCCTACGAGCAGTACTTC. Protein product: CSVGHPYEQYF.

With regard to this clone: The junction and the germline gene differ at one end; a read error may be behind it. CDR3 nucleotide sequence: TGTGCCATTTCCGGACTCTCCAACGAGCAGTACTTC. It translates to CAISGLSNEQYF. J is TRBJ2-7 and V is TRBV2; D may be TRBD2 (5 bases). The CDR3 is 12 residues long. Germline loops: CDR1 SNHLY, CDR2 FYNNEI. Full variable domain (remainder filled in from reference TRBV2 and TRBJ2-7): EPEVTQTPSHQVTQMGQEVILRCVPISNHLYFYWYRQILGQKVEFLVSFYNNEISEKSEIFDDQFSVERPDGSNFTLKIRSTKLEDSAMYFCAISGLSNEQYFGPGTRLTVT.

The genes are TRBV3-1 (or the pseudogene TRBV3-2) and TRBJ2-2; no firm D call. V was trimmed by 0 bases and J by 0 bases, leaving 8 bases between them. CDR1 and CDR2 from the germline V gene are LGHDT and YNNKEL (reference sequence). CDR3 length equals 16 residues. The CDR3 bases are TGTGCCAGCAGCCAAGATCGAAGCGCGAACACCGGGGAGCTGTTTTTT. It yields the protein CASSQDRSANTGELFF.

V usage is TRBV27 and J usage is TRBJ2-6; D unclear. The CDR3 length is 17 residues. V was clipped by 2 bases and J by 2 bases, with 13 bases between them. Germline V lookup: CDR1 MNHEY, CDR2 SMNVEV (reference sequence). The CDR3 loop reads CASSLTGWPAGANVLTF. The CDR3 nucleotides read TGTGCCAGCAGTTTAACCGGGTGGCCAGCTGGGGCCAACGTCCTGACTTTC.

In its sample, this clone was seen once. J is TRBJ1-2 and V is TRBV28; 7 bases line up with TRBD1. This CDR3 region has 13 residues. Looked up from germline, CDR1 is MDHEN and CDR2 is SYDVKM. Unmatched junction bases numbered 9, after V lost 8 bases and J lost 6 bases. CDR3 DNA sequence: TGTGCCAGCCATCAGGGGGATTGGGATGGCTACACCTTC. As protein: CASHQGDWDGYTF.

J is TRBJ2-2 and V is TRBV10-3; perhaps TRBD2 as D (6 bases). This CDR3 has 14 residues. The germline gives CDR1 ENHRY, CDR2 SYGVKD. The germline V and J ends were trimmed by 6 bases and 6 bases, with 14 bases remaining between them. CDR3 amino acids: CAIRTSQPAGELFF. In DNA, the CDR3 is TGTGCCATCAGAACTAGCCAGCCGGCCGGGGAGCTGTTTTTT.

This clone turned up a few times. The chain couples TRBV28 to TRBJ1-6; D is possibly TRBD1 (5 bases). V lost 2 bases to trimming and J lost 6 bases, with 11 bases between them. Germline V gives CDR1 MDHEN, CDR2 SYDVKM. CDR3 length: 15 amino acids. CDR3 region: CASSLGGGGNSPLHF. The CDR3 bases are TGTGCCAGCAGTTTAGGGGGGGGTGGTAATTCACCCCTCCACTTT. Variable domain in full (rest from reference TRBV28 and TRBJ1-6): DVKVTQSSRYLVKRTGEKVFLECVQDMDHENMFWYRQDPGLGLRLIYFSYDVKMKEKGDIPEGYSVSREKKERFSLILESASTNQTSMYLCASSLGGGGNSPLHFGNGTRLTVT.